The rows below give T cell receptor beta chains drawn from one sample of a study of neurological immune-mediated disorders. TCRdb redid the calling of the 5' RACE reads with MiXCR, one entry per CDR3 protein. The table shows about 46,000 distinct CDR3 sequences, with roughly 3.2% occurring only once. Sequenced sample: PBMCs. These receptors were obtained from a woman aged 45 to 65 with multiple sclerosis. CDR3s include the opening cysteine and the closing phenylalanine or tryptophan. Some rows have no size entry. The others give once, few or many, or a class for an expanded clone.

>TRBV27|TRBJ2-7|many
CASSFSASGSEDF
>TRBV6-5|TRBJ2-7|many
CASSYRQGVYEQYF
>TRBV5-5|TRBJ2-3|many
CASSPAGTSGGDSTDTQYF
>TRBV20-1|TRBJ1-1|many
CSARTANTEAFF
>TRBV5-1|TRBJ2-2|many
CASSLFKDTGELFF
>TRBV20-1|TRBJ2-2|many
CSARGLAGGPGELFF
>TRBV10-3|TRBJ1-1|many
CAISDRDTEAFF
>TRBV20-1|TRBJ1-5|many
CSARQAGQPQHF
>TRBV5-5|TRBJ1-5|many
CASSLETDSNQPQHF
>TRBV20-1|TRBJ2-1|many
CSARGRLAGGDEQFF
>TRBV3-1|TRBJ2-1|many
CASGDSGAYNEQFF
>TRBV4-2|TRBJ2-3|many
CASSQATEMGDTQYF
>TRBV7-8|TRBJ2-3|NA
CASSGFLGEDTQYF
>TRBV27|TRBJ1-2|many
CASRVAGGGLYGYTF
>TRBV5-1|TRBJ1-1|many
CASSFGGDSTEAFF
>TRBV5-1|TRBJ1-1|many
CASSFPGGHTEAFF
>TRBV7-8|TRBJ1-5|many
CASSLSDGNQPQHF
>TRBV5-1|TRBJ1-1|many
CASSPEGRGDTEAFF
>TRBV5-1|TRBJ1-2|many
CASSDPGGGVYYGYTF
>TRBV5-1|TRBJ2-3|few
CASSLWRGDTDTQYF
>TRBV24-1|TRBJ2-3|many
CATSKGAADTQYF
>TRBV5-1|TRBJ2-6|many
CASSPAGSGRNSGANVLTF
>TRBV20-1|TRBJ2-2|many
CSARVPRTGRTGELFF
>TRBV7-9|TRBJ1-5|NA
CASSWGEGDSNQPQHF
>TRBV5-1|TRBJ1-2|many
CASSLDLGSGGYTF
>TRBV3-1|TRBJ2-6|many
CASSHTQGAHGANVLTF
>TRBV5-1|TRBJ1-2|many
CASSPWTEDYGYTF
>TRBV6-5|TRBJ1-4|many
CASSRLTGGGEKLFF
>TRBV5-1|TRBJ1-4|many
CASSTRALNEKLFF
>TRBV12-3/TRBV12-4|TRBJ2-4|many
CASSSRDTENIQYF
>TRBV12-3/TRBV12-4|TRBJ2-1|many
CASNLAGAHNEQFF
>TRBV12-3/TRBV12-4|TRBJ2-1|few
CASRVGLAANEQFF
>TRBV7-2|TRBJ1-2|few
CASSLDGSYGYTF
>TRBV6-1|TRBJ1-6|many
CASQGIGSPLHF
>TRBV20-1|TRBJ2-1|many
CSAREDGEQFF
>TRBV5-1|TRBJ2-1|many
CASSPGTSGSDEQFF
>TRBV20-1|TRBJ2-5|many
CSASGRYETQYF
>TRBV5-1|TRBJ1-4|many
CASSSGGARNEKLFF
>TRBV6-1|TRBJ2-1|many
CASSEAPDNEQFF
>TRBV12-3/TRBV12-4|TRBJ1-1|many
CASSLQGQTEAFF
>TRBV9|TRBJ2-1|many
CASSVASGAAGEQFF
>TRBV27|TRBJ2-7|many
CASSPGGGWGYEQYF
>TRBV7-7|TRBJ2-2|many
CASSLSGTSGGATGELFF
>TRBV7-7|TRBJ1-1|many
CASSLGANTEAFF
>TRBV5-1|TRBJ2-3|many
CASSRDSDTQYF
>TRBV5-1|TRBJ2-1|many
CASSSGLLAGGISSYNEQFF
>TRBV7-9|TRBJ1-1|many
CASSSMASTEAFF
>TRBV24-1|TRBJ2-3|many
CATSDRFAPRGITTDTQYF
>TRBV24-1|TRBJ2-3|many
CATSDFEQGGSDTQYF
>TRBV5-6|TRBJ2-5|many
CASSLVSGGLETQYF
>TRBV5-1|TRBJ2-3|many
CASSDITDTQYF
>TRBV9|TRBJ2-1|many
CASSVTLADNEQFF
>TRBV10-3|TRBJ2-3|many
CAINEGIKDTQYF
>TRBV6-5|TRBJ1-4|medium-sized
CASSYPRAPGRQGSFFEKLFF
>TRBV7-9|TRBJ2-1|many
CASSLGSGGPGEQFF